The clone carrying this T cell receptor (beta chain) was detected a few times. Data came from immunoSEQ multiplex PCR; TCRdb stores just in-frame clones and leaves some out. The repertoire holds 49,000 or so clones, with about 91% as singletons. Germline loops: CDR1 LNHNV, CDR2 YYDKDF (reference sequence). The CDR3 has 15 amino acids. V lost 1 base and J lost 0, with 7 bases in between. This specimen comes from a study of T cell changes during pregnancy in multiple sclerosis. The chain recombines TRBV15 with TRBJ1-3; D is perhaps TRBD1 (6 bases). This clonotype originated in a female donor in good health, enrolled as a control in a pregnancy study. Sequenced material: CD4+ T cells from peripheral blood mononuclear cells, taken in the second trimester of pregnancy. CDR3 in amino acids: CATSRGRGSGNTIYF. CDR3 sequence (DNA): TGTGCCACCAGCAGAGGCAGGGGCTCTGGAAACACCATATATTTT.